Following are 32 T cell receptor beta chains from one sample sequenced in a study of vaccination effects on CD4 cells after COVID-19 (dated by TCRdb to the early 2020s). The antigens of these receptors remain unknown. The library was obtained by the immunoSEQ multiplex PCR assay. Here the immuneACCESS table is served through TCRdb, limited to in-frame sequences with V and J called. Missing clones are a known gap in these copies; in checked studies unresolved V genes cover under half, and the rest lacks a known reason. In this sample the table shows about 48,000 clones, approximately 70% of which occur a single time. The ten biggest clones cover approximately 5% of the sample. After less than 13 days of culture, CD4+ T cells were isolated with the EasySep CD4+ T cell isolation kit. This sample comprised CD4+ T cells from PBMCs cultured without peptide, obtained before COVID-19 vaccination. The receptors here all came from a human donor who received a COVID-19 vaccine.

This chain links TRBV5-1 with TRBJ1-6; 7 bases are a match to TRBD1. This CDR3 has 15 amino acids. CDR1 and CDR2 from the germline V gene are SGHRS and YFSETQ. V trimming: 4 bases; J trimming: 7 bases; junction bases outside the gene matches: 8. CDR3 amino acids: CASSMRQGSNSPLHF. In DNA form, the CDR3 reads TGCGCCAGCAGCATGCGACAGGGTTCGAATTCACCCCTCCACTTT.

J is TRBJ1-4 and V is TRBV29-1; no definite D call. Trimming took 4 bases from V and 3 from J, leaving 6 bases between them. This CDR3 spans 12 amino acids. Germline CDR1 SQVTM, CDR2 ANQGSEA. DNA for the CDR3: TGCAGCGTTGGAGCGGCTAATGAAAAACTGTTTTTT. Translating gives CSVGAANEKLFF.

The genes are TRBV7-9 and TRBJ1-5, with D possibly being TRBD1 (5 bases). The length of the CDR3 is 14 residues. Per the germline V gene, CDR1 is SEHNR and CDR2 is FQNEAQ (reference sequence). Trimming shortened V by 4 bases and J by 13 bases, and 20 bases separated the two germline ends. DNA of the CDR3: TGTGCCAGCAGCTCACTTTCGGACACCACCCTTCAGCATTTT. Protein: CASSSLSDTTLQHF. The full variable domain, its missing parts supplied by reference TRBV7-9 and TRBJ1-5, is DTGVSQNPRHKITKRGQNVTFRCDPISEHNRLYWYRQTLGQGPEFLTYFQNEAQLEKSRLLSDRFSAERPKGSFSTLEIQRTEQGDSAMYLCASSSLSDTTLQHFGDGTRLSIL.

The V gene is TRBV19, the J gene TRBJ2-1; 11 bases align to TRBD2. CDR3 length: 16 amino acids. CDR1 is LNHDA and CDR2 is SQIVND in the germline V gene (reference sequence). V trimming: 5 bases; J trimming: 7 bases; junction bases outside the gene matches: 10. The chain's CDR3 is CASSRSSGGLRNEQFF. DNA for the CDR3: TGTGCCAGTAGTCGGTCTAGCGGGGGGCTTCGGAATGAGCAGTTCTTC.

The genes are TRBV18 and TRBJ2-2, with D unclear. V lost 1 base to trimming and J lost 8 bases, with 2 bases between them. The V gene's germline CDR1 is KGHSH and CDR2 LQKENI. The CDR3 spans 11 residues. DNA for the CDR3: TGTGCCAGCTCACCACGGGGGGAGCTGTTTTTT. Amino acid sequence: CASSPRGELFF.

The gene calls are TRBV5-1 and TRBJ1-4, with 7 bases identical to TRBD1. The CDR3 spans 14 residues. Germline V gene lookup returns CDR1 SGHRS and CDR2 YFSETQ. The junction had 6 bases not matched to a gene; V was cut back by 3 bases and J by 7 bases. Here the CDR3 DNA reads TGCGCCAGCAGCTCCGGGACAGTCGGTGAAAAACTGTTTTTT. It yields the protein CASSSGTVGEKLFF.

CDR3 sequence (DNA): TGTGCCAGCAGCAATGGCGGGGAGCTGTTTTTT. As protein: CASSNGGELFF. V usage is TRBV21-1 and J usage is TRBJ2-2. TRBV21-1 is labeled a pseudogene. CDR3 length equals 11 residues.

The chain recombines TRBV7-9 with TRBJ2-5; 14 nucleotides match TRBD2. Losses at the gene ends were 4 bases for V and 5 bases for J; bases not matched to a gene: 12. This CDR3 is built from 18 residues. Germline assignment: CDR1 SEHNR and CDR2 FQNEAQ (reference sequence). CDR3 coding DNA: TGTGCCAGCAGCTCCCGGGGACTAGCGGGAGCGGAGCGGGAGACCCAGTACTTC. Its protein product is CASSSRGLAGAERETQYF.

The V call is TRBV3-1 (or the pseudogene TRBV3-2), the J call TRBJ2-3, with 9 nucleotides matching TRBD1. Germline lookup yields CDR1 LGHDT and CDR2 YNNKEL (reference sequence). V lost 5 bases to trimming and J lost 0 bases; unmatched junction nucleotides: 9. This CDR3 is built from 17 residues. Here the CDR3 DNA reads TGTGCCAGCAGCTCTCTCTTGGGGACAGGGAGCACAGATACGCAGTATTTT. It translates to CASSSLLGTGSTDTQYF.

V is TRBV5-4 and J is TRBJ2-5; 9 bases match TRBD1. The CDR3 sequence is 15 residues long. The V gene's germline CDR1 is SGHNT and CDR2 YYREEE (reference sequence). J was trimmed by 5 bases and V by 4 bases; bases with no gene match: 9. The CDR3 reads CASSGAGTGYETQYF. The DNA for the CDR3 is TGTGCCAGCAGCGGCGCCGGGACAGGGTATGAGACCCAGTACTTC.

The chain links TRBV12-3 or TRBV12-4 to TRBJ2-7; weak D call: TRBD1 (5 bases). The ends were cut back, 0 bases at V and 9 bases at J, with 12 bases in the middle. This CDR3 is built from 13 residues. CDR3 sequence (DNA): TGTGCCAGCAGTTTAGCGCTCTGGGGCGGGCAGTACTTC. This encodes CASSLALWGGQYF.

The chain uses TRBV5-4 and TRBJ2-3, with 7 bases lining up with TRBD2. The trim removed 0 bases at V and 5 bases at J, leaving 9 bases unmatched. The germline V gene encodes CDR1 SGHNT and CDR2 YYREEE (reference sequence). The CDR3 totals 16 residues. CDR3 protein: CASSLASRTGGDTQYF. The CDR3 DNA reads as TGTGCCAGCAGCTTGGCTAGCAGAACGGGGGGAGATACGCAGTATTTT.

The V gene is TRBV27, the J gene TRBJ1-5, with unresolved D. This CDR3 contains 15 residues. V dropped 4 bases and J dropped 2 bases, with 12 bases sitting between them. Germline V gene data show CDR1 as MNHEY and CDR2 as SMNVEV (reference sequence). The CDR3 DNA sequence: TGTGCCAGCAGTTCGTCCTGGATAGGCAATCAGCCCCAGCATTTT. Amino acids: CASSSSWIGNQPQHF.

The J gene is TRBJ1-4, the V gene TRBV19; D remains unclear. From germline, CDR1 is LNHDA and CDR2 SQIVND (reference sequence). V was trimmed by 3 bases and J by 8 bases, leaving 4 bases between them. This CDR3 has 11 amino acids. CDR3 residues: CASSIREKLFF. The CDR3 DNA is TGTGCCAGTAGTATTCGGGAAAAACTGTTTTTT.

This clone was recorded only once. The chain couples TRBV27 to TRBJ1-1; D is possibly TRBD1 (6 bases). CDR3 size: 15 residues. V lost 7 bases to trimming and J lost 4 bases, with 19 bases between them. Germline V gene lookup returns CDR1 MNHEY and CDR2 SMNVEV (reference sequence). The CDR3 here is CASKLRGGLGTEAFF. DNA of the CDR3: TGTGCCAGCAAATTAAGGGGGGGGCTCGGCACTGAAGCTTTCTTT.

This clone was counted between two and nine times. The chain's CDR3 is CASTAHLYGYTF. Here the CDR3 DNA reads TGTGCCAGTACCGCTCACCTTTATGGCTACACCTTC. The chain recombines TRBV19 with TRBJ1-2; D uncertain. The germline CDR1 and CDR2 sequences are LNHDA and SQIVND (reference sequence). V was pared by 7 bases and J by 5 bases, with 11 bases between. This CDR3 is built from 12 residues. Combining the CDR3 with reference TRBV19 and TRBJ1-2 gives the whole variable domain DGGITQSPKYLFRKEGQNVTLSCEQNLNHDAMYWYRQDPGQGLRLIYYSQIVNDFQKGDIAEGYSVSREKKESFPLTVTSAQKNPTAFYLCASTAHLYGYTFGSGTRLTVV.

The chain joins TRBV20-1 to TRBJ1-2; D uncertain. Germline CDR1 and CDR2: DFQATT and SNEGSKA (reference sequence). Trimming shortened V by 3 bases and J by 3 bases, and 8 bases separated the two germline ends. The CDR3 has 12 amino acids. The CDR3 region has the DNA TGCAGTGCTAGTTTAGGTCACTATGGCTACACCTTC. Encoded protein: CSASLGHYGYTF.

This clone appeared once. This sequence joins TRBV6-5 and TRBJ2-1; a possible D gene is TRBD2 (6 bases). CDR3 size: 13 residues. V shed 6 bases and J shed 9 bases, with 15 bases lying between them. Per the germline V gene, CDR1 is MNHEY and CDR2 is SVGAGI. CDR3 sequence (DNA): TGTGCCAGCAGCCGGACTAATTTGGTTGAGCAGTTCTTC. It specifies CASSRTNLVEQFF.

This chain connects TRBV28 to TRBJ1-5; 9 bases are shared with TRBD1. The CDR3 totals 16 residues. V dropped 8 bases and J dropped 5; count of bases not matched to a gene: 13. Germline-derived CDR1 and CDR2 are MDHEN and SYDVKM. CDR3 coding DNA: TGTGCCAGCGACGGACAGGGGCGTCGTAGGGATCAGCCCCAGCATTTT. The encoded protein is CASDGQGRRRDQPQHF.

V gene TRBV5-1 combines with J gene TRBJ2-1, with 12 nucleotides matching TRBD2. From germline, CDR1 is SGHRS and CDR2 YFSETQ. The V segment lost 4 bases and the J segment 8 bases; nucleotides outside the gene matches: 13. The CDR3 extends over 17 amino acids. CDR3 sequence reads: CASSHFSSGGARDEQFF. CDR3 in DNA: TGCGCCAGCAGCCATTTTTCTAGCGGGGGGGCCCGAGATGAGCAGTTCTTC.

This clone was observed a handful of times. CDR3 sequence reads: CASSFVGAGQPQHF. As DNA, the CDR3 is TGTGCCAGCAGTTTTGTGGGGGCGGGTCAGCCCCAGCATTTT. The genes are TRBV27 and TRBJ1-5; possible D gene TRBD1, 6 bases. Trimming pared 3 bases from V and 6 bases from J, leaving 12 bases between. Looked up from germline, CDR1 is MNHEY and CDR2 is SMNVEV (reference sequence). The CDR3 consists of 14 residues.

Only one count was recorded for this clone. V is TRBV29-1 and J is TRBJ2-1; weak D call: TRBD2 (6 bases). CDR3 length equals 13 residues. V lost 2 bases to trimming and J lost 3 bases, with 8 bases between them. CDR1 and CDR2 from the germline V gene are SQVTM and ANQGSEA. The CDR3 coding sequence is TGCAGCGTTGAACGGGAGATCTACAATGAGCAGTTCTTC. Protein: CSVEREIYNEQFF.

The genes are TRBV13 and TRBJ2-3; no clear D gene. With 5 bases removed from V and 0 bases from J, the gap between germline ends came to 9 bases. The CDR3 covers 14 residues. CDR1 and CDR2 from the germline V gene are PRHDT and FYEKMQ (reference sequence). CDR3 sequence: CASSRDESTDTQYF. In DNA, the CDR3 is TGTGCCAGCAGCCGAGACGAGAGCACAGATACGCAGTATTTT.

The V and J genes are TRBV4-1 and TRBJ1-5; D remains unclear. The germline V and J ends were trimmed by 4 bases and 1 base, with 8 bases remaining between them. This CDR3 region has 14 residues. Germline V lookup: CDR1 MGHRA, CDR2 YSYEKL. CDR3 sequence: CASSPIDSNQPQHF. The CDR3, as DNA: TGCGCCAGCAGCCCAATTGACAGCAATCAGCCCCAGCATTTT.

This clone was detected a few times. V usage is TRBV27 and J usage is TRBJ1-4, with D tentatively TRBD1 (5 bases). The length of the CDR3 is 14 residues. Germline CDR1 reads MNHEY; CDR2 reads SMNVEV (reference sequence). V was shortened by 5 bases and J by 7 bases, with 14 bases between the two germline ends. This CDR3 is CASSPGLVGEKLFF. For the CDR3, the DNA is TGTGCCAGCAGTCCGGGACTTGTCGGTGAAAAACTGTTTTTT. The full variable domain, with the rest looked up from reference TRBV27 and TRBJ1-4, is EAQVTQNPRYLITVTGKKLTVTCSQNMNHEYMSWYRQDPGLGLRQIYYSMNVEVTDKGDVPEGYKVSRKEKRNFPLILESPSPNQTSLYFCASSPGLVGEKLFFGSGTQLSVL.

This clone was recorded a few times. V is TRBV6-2 or TRBV6-3 and J is TRBJ1-5, with D uncertain. Germline CDR1 reads MNHEY; CDR2 reads SVGEGT. Between the trimmed V and J ends, which lost 2 bases and 2 bases, there was a span of 7 bases. This CDR3 is built from 14 residues. Written as DNA, the CDR3 is TGTGCCAGCAGTTACGGGAAGGGCAATCAGCCCCAGCATTTT. It specifies CASSYGKGNQPQHF.

This clone was seen only once. This rearrangement joins TRBV9 to TRBJ1-2; D uncertain. Germline lookup yields CDR1 SGDLS and CDR2 YYNGEE. V gave up 1 base and J gave up 6 bases, with 13 bases separating them. CDR3 size: 14 residues. This CDR3 is CASSVQTLSDGYTF. The CDR3 DNA reads TGTGCCAGCAGCGTACAGACCCTCTCAGATGGCTACACCTTC.

The chain employs TRBV7-2 and TRBJ2-1; either TRBD1 or TRBD2 may supply D (6 bases each). Trimming removed 5 bases from V and 12 bases from J, with 14 bases in between. In germline, CDR1 is SGHTA, CDR2 FQGNSA. This CDR3 comprises 12 residues. For the CDR3, the DNA is TGTGCCAGCAGCCTGATGGGGGGCCCGCAGTTCTTC. Its translation is CASSLMGGPQFF.

This chain links TRBV9 with TRBJ1-2, with 8 bases identical to TRBD1. The CDR3 is made up of 16 amino acids. The ends lost 0 bases at V and 0 bases at J; junction bases unmatched: 4. CDR1 and CDR2 from the germline V gene are SGDLS and YYNGEE. The CDR3 DNA reads TGTGCCAGCAGCGTAGGACAGGGGCCTTCTAACTATGGCTACACCTTC. This codes for CASSVGQGPSNYGYTF.

The genes are TRBV25-1 and TRBJ2-3, with D possibly being TRBD2 (7 bases). V was cut by 3 bases and J by 3 bases, with 10 bases left in between. CDR1 is MGHDK, CDR2 SYGVNS, per germline. This CDR3 contains 14 residues. Here the CDR3 reads CASSDRGGTDTQYF. The CDR3 bases are TGTGCCAGCAGTGATAGGGGGGGGACAGATACGCAGTATTTT.

The rearrangement links TRBV7-2 to TRBJ1-3, with 9 bases aligning to TRBD1. CDR1 and CDR2 from the germline V gene are SGHTA and FQGNSA. There are 15 residues in the CDR3. V shed 5 bases, J shed 4 bases, and the junction held 6 bases outside the gene matches. CDR3 nucleotide sequence: TGTGCCAGCAGCCCGAACAGGGGGCGGGGAAACACCATATATTTT. This encodes CASSPNRGRGNTIYF.

This clone was counted between two and nine times. The V gene is TRBV5-1, the J gene TRBJ2-5; TRBD2 matches 10 bases. V dropped 2 bases and J dropped 3; count of bases not matched to a gene: 7. There are 16 residues in the CDR3. Per germline, CDR1 SGHRS and CDR2 YFSETQ. The CDR3: CASSLLRLAGEETQYF. CDR3 in DNA: TGCGCCAGCAGCTTACTGAGGCTAGCGGGAGAAGAGACCCAGTACTTC.